The subject of this entry is one TCR beta chain. Its antigen is as yet unknown. The data are from a study of a mutant IDH1 vaccine in newly diagnosed glioma. Produced via immunoSEQ multiplex PCR; TCRdb's table is partial and in-frame only. The sample has some 130,000 clones; around three quarters are singletons. Regarding time point: week 11, during vaccination. In the vaccine, a single dose held 300 ug of the mutant IDH1 20-mer peptide, along with topical imiquimod. The starting material was PBMCs, obtained from a glioma patient whose treatment included an IDH1 peptide vaccine. This sequence was found in a man aged 40-50 years with glioma.

CDR3 protein: CASSVGPGETYEQYF. The CDR3, as DNA: TGTGCCAGCAGCGTAGGTCCAGGGGAAACCTACGAGCAGTACTTC. The genes are TRBV9 and TRBJ2-7; D might be TRBD1 (6 bases). The V end was cut by 0 bases, the J end by 2 bases, with 12 bases between. CDR3 length equals 15 residues. Per the germline V gene, CDR1 is SGDLS and CDR2 is YYNGEE.